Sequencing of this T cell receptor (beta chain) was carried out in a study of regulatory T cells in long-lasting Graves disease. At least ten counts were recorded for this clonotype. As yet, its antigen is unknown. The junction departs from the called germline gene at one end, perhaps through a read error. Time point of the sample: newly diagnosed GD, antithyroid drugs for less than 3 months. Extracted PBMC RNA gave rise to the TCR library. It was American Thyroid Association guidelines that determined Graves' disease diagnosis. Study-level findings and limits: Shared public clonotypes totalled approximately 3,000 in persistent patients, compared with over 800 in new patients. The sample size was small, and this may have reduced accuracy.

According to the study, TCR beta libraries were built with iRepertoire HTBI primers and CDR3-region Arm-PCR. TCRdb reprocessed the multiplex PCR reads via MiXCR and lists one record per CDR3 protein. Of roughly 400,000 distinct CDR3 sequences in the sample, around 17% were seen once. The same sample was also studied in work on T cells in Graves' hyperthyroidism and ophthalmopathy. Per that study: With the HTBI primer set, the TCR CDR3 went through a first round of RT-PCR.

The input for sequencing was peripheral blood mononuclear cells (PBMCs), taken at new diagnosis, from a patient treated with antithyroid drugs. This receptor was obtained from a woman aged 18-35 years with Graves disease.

This CDR3 reads CNARGRQNVNEQYF. The CDR3 nucleotides read TGCAATGCTAGAGGCCGGCAGAATGTGAACGAGCAGTACTTC. The chain links TRBV20-1 to TRBJ2-7; D unclear. The V gene's germline CDR1 is DFQATT and CDR2 SNEGSKA (reference sequence). This CDR3 spans 14 amino acids.